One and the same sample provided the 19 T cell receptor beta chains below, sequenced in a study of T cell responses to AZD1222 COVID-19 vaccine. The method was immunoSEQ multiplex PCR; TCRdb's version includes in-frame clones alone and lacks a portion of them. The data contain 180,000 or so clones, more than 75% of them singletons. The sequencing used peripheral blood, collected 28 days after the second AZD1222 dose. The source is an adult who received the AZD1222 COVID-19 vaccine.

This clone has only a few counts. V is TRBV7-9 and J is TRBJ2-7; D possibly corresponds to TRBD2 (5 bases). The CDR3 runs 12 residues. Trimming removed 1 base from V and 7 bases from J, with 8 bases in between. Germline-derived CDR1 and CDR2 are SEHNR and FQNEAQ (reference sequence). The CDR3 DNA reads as TGTGCCAGCAGCTTAGGAGGCGGGGAGCAGTACTTC. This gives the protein CASSLGGGEQYF.

CDR3 bases: TGTGCCATCAGTCCAACCCTGACAGATACGCAGTATTTT. Its protein product is CAISPTLTDTQYF. V usage is TRBV10-3 and J usage is TRBJ2-3, with unresolved D. Deletions cut 5 bases from V and 3 bases from J, with 9 bases between. The germline V gene has CDR1 ENHRY and CDR2 SYGVKD. The CDR3 consists of 13 residues.

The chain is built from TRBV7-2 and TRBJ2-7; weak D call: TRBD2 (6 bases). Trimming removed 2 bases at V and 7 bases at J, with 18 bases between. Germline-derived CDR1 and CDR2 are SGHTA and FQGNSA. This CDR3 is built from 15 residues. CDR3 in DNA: TGTGCCAGCAGCTTAATTTCTACTCCCGCGGGGGAGCAGTACTTC. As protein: CASSLISTPAGEQYF.

CDR3 DNA sequence: TGCGCCAGCAGCTCGCAACCGGGACAGACTAAGAACACTGAAGCTTTCTTT. Amino acid sequence: CASSSQPGQTKNTEAFF. The rearrangement links TRBV5-1 to TRBJ1-1; 7 bases match TRBD1. This CDR3 is built from 17 residues. J gave up 1 base and V 3 bases, and 12 bases lay outside the gene matches. CDR1 and CDR2 (germline): SGHRS, YFSETQ.

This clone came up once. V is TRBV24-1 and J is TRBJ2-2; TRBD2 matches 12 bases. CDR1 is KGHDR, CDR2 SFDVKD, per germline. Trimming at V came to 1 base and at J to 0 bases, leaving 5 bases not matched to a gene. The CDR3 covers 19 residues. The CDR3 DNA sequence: TGTGCCACCAGTGATTTAGTGGCTAGCGGGAGGGCGAACACCGGGGAGCTGTTTTTT. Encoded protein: CATSDLVASGRANTGELFF.

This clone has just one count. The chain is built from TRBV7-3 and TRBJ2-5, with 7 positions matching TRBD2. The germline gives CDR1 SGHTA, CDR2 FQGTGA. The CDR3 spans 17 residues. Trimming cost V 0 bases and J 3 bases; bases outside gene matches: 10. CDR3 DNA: TGTGCCAGCAGCTTAACGTTTGGACTAGAGGTCAAAGAGACCCAGTACTTC. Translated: CASSLTFGLEVKETQYF.

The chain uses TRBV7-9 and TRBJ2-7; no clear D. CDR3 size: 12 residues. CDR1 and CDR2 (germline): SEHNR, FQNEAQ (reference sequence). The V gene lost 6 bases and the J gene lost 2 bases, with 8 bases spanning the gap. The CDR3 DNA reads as TGTGCCAGCAGTCACAGTACCTACGAGCAGTACTTC. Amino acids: CASSHSTYEQYF.

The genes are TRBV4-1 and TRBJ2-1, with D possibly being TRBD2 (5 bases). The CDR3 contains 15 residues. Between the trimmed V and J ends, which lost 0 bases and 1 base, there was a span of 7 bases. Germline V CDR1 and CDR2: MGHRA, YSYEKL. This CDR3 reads CASSQDPGSYNEQFF. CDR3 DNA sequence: TGCGCCAGCAGCCAAGATCCGGGATCCTACAATGAGCAGTTCTTC.

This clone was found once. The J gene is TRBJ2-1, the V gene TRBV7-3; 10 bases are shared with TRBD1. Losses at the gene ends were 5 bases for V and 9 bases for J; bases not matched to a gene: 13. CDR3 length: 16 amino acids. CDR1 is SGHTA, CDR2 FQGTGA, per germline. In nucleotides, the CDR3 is TGTGCCAGCAGCCGGCAGGGGGACAGGGGTGAAGGTGAGCAGTTCTTC. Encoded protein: CASSRQGDRGEGEQFF.

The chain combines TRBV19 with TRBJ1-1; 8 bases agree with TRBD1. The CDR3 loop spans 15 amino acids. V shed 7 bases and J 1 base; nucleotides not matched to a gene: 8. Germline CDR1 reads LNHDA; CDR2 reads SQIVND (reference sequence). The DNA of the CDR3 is TGTGCCAGTATTCCGGACAGGGCCAGGAACACTGAAGCTTTCTTT. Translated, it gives CASIPDRARNTEAFF. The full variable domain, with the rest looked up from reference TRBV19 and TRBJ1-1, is DGGITQSPKYLFRKEGQNVTLSCEQNLNHDAMYWYRQDPGQGLRLIYYSQIVNDFQKGDIAEGYSVSREKKESFPLTVTSAQKNPTAFYLCASIPDRARNTEAFFGQGTRLTVV.

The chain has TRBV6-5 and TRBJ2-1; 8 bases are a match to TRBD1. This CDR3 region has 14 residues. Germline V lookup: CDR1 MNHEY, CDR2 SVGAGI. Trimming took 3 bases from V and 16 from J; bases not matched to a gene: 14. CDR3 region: CASSYDKPGQAFFF. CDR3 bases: TGTGCCAGCAGTTATGACAAGCCGGGACAGGCTTTCTTCTTC.

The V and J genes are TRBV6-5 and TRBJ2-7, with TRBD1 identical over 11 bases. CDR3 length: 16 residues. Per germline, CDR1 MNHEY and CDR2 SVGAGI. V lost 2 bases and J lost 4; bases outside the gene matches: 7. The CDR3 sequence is CASSYSLGTGGYEQYF. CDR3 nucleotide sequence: TGTGCCAGCAGTTACAGTCTGGGGACAGGGGGATACGAGCAGTACTTC.

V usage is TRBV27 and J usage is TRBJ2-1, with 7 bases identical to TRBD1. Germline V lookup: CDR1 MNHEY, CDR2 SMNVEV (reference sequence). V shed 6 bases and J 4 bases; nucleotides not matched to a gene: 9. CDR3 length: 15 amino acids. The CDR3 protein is CASSATGTAYNEQFF. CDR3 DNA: TGTGCCAGCAGCGCCACTGGGACAGCATACAATGAGCAGTTCTTC.

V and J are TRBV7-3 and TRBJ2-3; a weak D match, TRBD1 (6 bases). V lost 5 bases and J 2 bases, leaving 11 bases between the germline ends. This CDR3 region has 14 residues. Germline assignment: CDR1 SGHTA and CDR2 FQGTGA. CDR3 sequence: CASSPGTITDTQYF. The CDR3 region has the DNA TGTGCCAGCAGCCCCGGGACAATCACAGATACGCAGTATTTT.

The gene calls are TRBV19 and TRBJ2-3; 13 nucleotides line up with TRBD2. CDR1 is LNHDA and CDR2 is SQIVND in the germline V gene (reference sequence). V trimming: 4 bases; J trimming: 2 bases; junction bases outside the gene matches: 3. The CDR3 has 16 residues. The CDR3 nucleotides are TGTGCCAGTAGTAGAGGGACTAGCGGGAACACAGATACGCAGTATTTT. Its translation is CASSRGTSGNTDTQYF.

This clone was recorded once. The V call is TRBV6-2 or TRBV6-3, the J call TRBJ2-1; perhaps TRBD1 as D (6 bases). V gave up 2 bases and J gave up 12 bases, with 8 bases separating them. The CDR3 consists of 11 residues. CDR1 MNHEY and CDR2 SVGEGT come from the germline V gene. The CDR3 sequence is CASSYGGAQFF. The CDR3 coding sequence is TGTGCCAGCAGTTACGGGGGCGCGCAGTTCTTC.

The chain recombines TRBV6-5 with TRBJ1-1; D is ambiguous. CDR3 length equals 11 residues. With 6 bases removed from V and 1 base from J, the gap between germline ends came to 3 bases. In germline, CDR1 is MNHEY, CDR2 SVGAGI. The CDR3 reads CASSRNTEAFF. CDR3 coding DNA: TGTGCCAGCAGCAGGAACACTGAAGCTTTCTTT.

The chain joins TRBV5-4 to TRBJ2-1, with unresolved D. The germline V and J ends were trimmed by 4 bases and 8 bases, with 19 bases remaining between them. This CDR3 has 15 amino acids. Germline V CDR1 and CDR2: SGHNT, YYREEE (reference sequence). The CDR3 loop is CASSPEVAATDEQFF. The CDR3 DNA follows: TGTGCCAGCAGCCCTGAGGTGGCCGCGACGGATGAGCAGTTCTTC.

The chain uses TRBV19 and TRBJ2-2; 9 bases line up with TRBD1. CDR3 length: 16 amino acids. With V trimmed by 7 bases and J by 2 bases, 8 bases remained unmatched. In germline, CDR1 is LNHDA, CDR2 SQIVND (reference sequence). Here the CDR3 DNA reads TGTGCCAGTATTAACCCGGGACAGGGAAACACCGGGGAGCTGTTTTTT. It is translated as CASINPGQGNTGELFF.